The 4 T cell receptor beta chains presented below share a single source sample, sequenced in a study of regulatory and conventional T cells in RAG deficiency. Libraries were prepared by immunoSEQ multiplex PCR; TCRdb keeps only in-frame clonotypes and omits some of them. The sample consists of 45,000 or so clones, 85% to 90% of them appearing once. Conventional CD4+ T cells were sorted from blood as CD25-low CD127-high cells. These data were likewise used in another study, on regulatory T cells. As reported in that work: The primer mix had 52 TRBV and 13 TRBJ primers.

The sample consisted of CD4+ effector T cells sorted from blood. The source is a human donor in good health.

The chain recombines TRBV5-4 with TRBJ1-3; D is perhaps TRBD1 (5 bases). Per germline, CDR1 SGHNT and CDR2 YYREEE (reference sequence). The CDR3 contains 14 residues. Trimming stripped 2 bases from V and 4 bases from J, with 10 bases between. CDR3 region: CASSFGGGGNTIYF. The CDR3 bases are TGTGCCAGCAGCTTCGGGGGGGGAGGAAACACCATATATTTT.

The chain recombines TRBV6-1 with TRBJ2-3; the D call may be TRBD1 or TRBD2 (5 bases each). The CDR3 contains 13 residues. V lost 9 bases and J lost 4, with 14 bases in between. CDR1 and CDR2 from the germline V gene are MNHNS and SASEGT. Written as DNA, the CDR3 is TGTGCCAGTTCGGTCGGGACCCCAGATACGCAGTATTTT. This gives the protein CASSVGTPDTQYF.

This clone was detected only a few times. V usage is TRBV7-9 and J usage is TRBJ2-2, with no clear D. The CDR3 is 13 residues long. Per germline, CDR1 SEHNR and CDR2 FQNEAQ (reference sequence). Trimming pared 10 bases from V and 2 bases from J, leaving 11 bases between. CDR3: CAISLGNTGELFF. CDR3 coding DNA: TGTGCCATCTCGCTGGGTAACACCGGGGAGCTGTTTTTT.

This clone was seen a few times. The V and J genes are TRBV19 and TRBJ1-1; no definite D call. V lost 3 bases, J lost 4 bases, and 6 bases lay in between. Germline V gene data show CDR1 as LNHDA and CDR2 as SQIVND (reference sequence). The length of the CDR3 is 12 residues. The CDR3 nucleotides read TGTGCCAGTAGTATGACTCTCACTGAAGCTTTCTTT. Its protein product is CASSMTLTEAFF.